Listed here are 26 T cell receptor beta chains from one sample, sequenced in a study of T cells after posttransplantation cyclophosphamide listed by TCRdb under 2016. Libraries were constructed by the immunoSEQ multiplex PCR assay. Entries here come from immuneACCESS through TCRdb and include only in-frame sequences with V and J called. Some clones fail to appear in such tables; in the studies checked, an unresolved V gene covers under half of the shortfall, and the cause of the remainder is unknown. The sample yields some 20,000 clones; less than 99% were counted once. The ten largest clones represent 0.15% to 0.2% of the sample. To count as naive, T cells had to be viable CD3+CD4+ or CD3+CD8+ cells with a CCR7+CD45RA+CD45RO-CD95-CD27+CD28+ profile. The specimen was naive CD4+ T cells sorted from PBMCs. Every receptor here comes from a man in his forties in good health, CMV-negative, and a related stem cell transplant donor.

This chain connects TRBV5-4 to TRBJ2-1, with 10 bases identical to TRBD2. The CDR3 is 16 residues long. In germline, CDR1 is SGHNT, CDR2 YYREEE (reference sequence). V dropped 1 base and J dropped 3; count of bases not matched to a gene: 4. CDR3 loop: CASSLPRTSGYNEQFF. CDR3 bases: TGTGCCAGCAGCTTGCCTCGGACTAGCGGCTACAATGAGCAGTTCTTC.

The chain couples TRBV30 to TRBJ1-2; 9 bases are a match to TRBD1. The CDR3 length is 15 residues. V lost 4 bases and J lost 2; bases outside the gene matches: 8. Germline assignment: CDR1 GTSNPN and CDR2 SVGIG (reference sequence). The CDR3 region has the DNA TGTGCCTGGATCCCCCCGGGACAGGGAAACTATGGCTACACCTTC. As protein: CAWIPPGQGNYGYTF.

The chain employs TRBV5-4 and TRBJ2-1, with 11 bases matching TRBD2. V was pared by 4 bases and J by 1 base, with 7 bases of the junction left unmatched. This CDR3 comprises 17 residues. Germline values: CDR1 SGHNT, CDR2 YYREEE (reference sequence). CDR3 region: CASSPALAGGSYNEQFF. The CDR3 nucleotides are TGTGCCAGCAGCCCTGCCCTAGCGGGAGGATCCTACAATGAGCAGTTCTTC.

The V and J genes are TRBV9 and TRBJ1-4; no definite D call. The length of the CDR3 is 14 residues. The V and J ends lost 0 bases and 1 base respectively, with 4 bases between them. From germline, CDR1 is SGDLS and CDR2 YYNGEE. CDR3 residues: CASSVGRTNEKLFF. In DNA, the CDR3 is TGTGCCAGCAGCGTAGGCAGAACTAATGAAAAACTGTTTTTT.

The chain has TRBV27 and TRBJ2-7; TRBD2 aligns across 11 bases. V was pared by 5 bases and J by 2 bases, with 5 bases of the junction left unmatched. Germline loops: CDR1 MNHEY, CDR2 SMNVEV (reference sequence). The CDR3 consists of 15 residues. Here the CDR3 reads CASSILAGVAYEQYF. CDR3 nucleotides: TGTGCCAGCAGTATACTAGCGGGAGTTGCCTACGAGCAGTACTTC.

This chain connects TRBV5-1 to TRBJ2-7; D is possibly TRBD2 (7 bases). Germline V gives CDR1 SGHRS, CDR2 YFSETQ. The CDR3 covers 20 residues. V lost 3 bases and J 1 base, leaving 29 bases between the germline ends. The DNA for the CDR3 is TGCGCCAGCAGCTATACTTCAGGGGTGGTTCAAGTAGCGGGTTCCTACGAGCAGTACTTC. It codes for CASSYTSGVVQVAGSYEQYF.

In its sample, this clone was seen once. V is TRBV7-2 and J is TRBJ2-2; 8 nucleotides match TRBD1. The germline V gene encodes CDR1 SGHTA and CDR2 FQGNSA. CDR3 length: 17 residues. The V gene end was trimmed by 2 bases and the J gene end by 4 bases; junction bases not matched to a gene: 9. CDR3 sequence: CASSLRGWTGSTGELFF. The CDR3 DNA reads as TGTGCCAGCAGCTTACGGGGATGGACAGGGAGCACCGGGGAGCTGTTTTTT.

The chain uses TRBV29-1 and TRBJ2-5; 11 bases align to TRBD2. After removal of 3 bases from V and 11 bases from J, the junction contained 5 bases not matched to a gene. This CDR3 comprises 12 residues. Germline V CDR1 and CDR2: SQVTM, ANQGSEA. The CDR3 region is CSVETSGNSQYF. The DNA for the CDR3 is TGCAGCGTTGAGACTAGCGGGAATTCTCAGTACTTC. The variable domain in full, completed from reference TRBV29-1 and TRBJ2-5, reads SAVISQKPSRDICQRGTSLTIQCQVDSQVTMMFWYRQQPGQSLTLIATANQGSEATYESGFVIDKFPISRPNLTFSTLTVSNMSPEDSSIYLCSVETSGNSQYFGPGTRLLVL.

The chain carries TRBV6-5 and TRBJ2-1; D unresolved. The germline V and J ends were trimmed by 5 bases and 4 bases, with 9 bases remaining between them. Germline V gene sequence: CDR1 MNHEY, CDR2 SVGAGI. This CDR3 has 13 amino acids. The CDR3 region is CASSDTSYNEQFF. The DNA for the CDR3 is TGTGCCAGCAGTGATACCAGTTACAATGAGCAGTTCTTC.

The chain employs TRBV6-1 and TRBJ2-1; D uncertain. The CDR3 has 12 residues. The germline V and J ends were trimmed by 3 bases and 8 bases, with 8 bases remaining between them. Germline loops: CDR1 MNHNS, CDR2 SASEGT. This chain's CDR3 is CASSETGYEQFF. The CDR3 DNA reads TGTGCCAGCAGTGAGACGGGTTATGAGCAGTTCTTC.

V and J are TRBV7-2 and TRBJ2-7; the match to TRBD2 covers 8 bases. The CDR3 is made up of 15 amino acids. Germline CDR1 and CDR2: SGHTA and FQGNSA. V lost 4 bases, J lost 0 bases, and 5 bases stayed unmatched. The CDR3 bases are TGTGCCAGCAGCTCACGTAGCGGGACCTCCTACGAGCAGTACTTC. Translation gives CASSSRSGTSYEQYF. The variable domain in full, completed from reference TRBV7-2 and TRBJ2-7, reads GAGVSQSPSNKVTEKGKDVELRCDPISGHTALYWYRQSLGQGLEFLIYFQGNSAPDKSGLPSDRFSAERTGGSVSTLTIQRTQQEDSAVYLCASSSRSGTSYEQYFGPGTRLTVT.

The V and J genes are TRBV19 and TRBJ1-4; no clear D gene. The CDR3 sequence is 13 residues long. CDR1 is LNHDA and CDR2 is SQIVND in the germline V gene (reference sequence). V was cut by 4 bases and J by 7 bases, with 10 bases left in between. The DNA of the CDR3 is TGTGCCAGTAGTAACCTGGGGAGTGAAAAACTGTTTTTT. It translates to CASSNLGSEKLFF.

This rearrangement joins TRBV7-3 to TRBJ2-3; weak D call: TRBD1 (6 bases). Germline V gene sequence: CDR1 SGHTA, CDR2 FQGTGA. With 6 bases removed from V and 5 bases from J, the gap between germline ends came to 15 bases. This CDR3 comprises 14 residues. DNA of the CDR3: TGTGCCAGCAGTACACAGGGAGCTGGAGATACGCAGTATTTT. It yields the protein CASSTQGAGDTQYF.

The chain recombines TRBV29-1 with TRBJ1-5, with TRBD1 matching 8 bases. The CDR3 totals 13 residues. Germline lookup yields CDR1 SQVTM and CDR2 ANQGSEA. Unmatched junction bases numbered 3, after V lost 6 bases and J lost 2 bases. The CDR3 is CSVGQGGNQPQHF. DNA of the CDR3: TGCAGCGTAGGACAGGGAGGCAATCAGCCCCAGCATTTT.

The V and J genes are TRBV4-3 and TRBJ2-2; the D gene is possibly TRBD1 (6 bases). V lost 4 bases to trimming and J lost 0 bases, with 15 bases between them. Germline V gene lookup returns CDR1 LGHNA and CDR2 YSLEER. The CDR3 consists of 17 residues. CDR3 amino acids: CASSPSPTGANTGELFF. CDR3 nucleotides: TGCGCCAGCAGCCCCTCCCCGACAGGCGCGAACACCGGGGAGCTGTTTTTT.

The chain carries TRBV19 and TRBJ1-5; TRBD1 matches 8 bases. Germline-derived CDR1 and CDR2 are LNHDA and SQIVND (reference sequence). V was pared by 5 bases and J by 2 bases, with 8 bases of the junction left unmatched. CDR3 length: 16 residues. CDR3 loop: CASSPDRGRGNQPQHF. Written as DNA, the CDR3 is TGTGCCAGTAGTCCCGACAGGGGCCGGGGCAATCAGCCCCAGCATTTT.

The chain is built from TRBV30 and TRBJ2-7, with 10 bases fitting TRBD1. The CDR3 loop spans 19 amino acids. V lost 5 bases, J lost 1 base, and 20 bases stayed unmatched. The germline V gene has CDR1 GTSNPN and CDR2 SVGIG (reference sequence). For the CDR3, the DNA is TGTGCCTGGGGGGGGCACCGGGACAGGGGCGAGTCTAGATCCTACGAGCAGTACTTC. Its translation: CAWGGHRDRGESRSYEQYF. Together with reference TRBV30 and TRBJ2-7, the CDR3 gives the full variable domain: SQTIHQWPATLVQPVGSPLSLECTVEGTSNPNLYWYRQAAGRGLQLLFYSVGIGQISSEVPQNLSASRPQDRQFILSSKKLLLSDSGFYLCAWGGHRDRGESRSYEQYFGPGTRLTVT.

CDR3 coding DNA: TGTGCCAGCAGCTTAGCGACGGGTGAGCAGTTCTTC. Protein sequence: CASSLATGEQFF. The gene calls are TRBV7-2 and TRBJ2-1; D remains ambiguous. Trimming left V 0 bases short and J 9 bases short, with 6 bases between. Per germline, CDR1 SGHTA and CDR2 FQGNSA. CDR3 size: 12 residues.

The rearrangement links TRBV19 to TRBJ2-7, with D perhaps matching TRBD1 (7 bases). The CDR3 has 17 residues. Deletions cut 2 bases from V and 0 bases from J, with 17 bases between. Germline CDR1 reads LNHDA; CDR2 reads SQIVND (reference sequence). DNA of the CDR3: TGTGCCAGTAGTATATCAGTAGGAGGGGGCACCTCCTACGAGCAGTACTTC. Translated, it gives CASSISVGGGTSYEQYF.

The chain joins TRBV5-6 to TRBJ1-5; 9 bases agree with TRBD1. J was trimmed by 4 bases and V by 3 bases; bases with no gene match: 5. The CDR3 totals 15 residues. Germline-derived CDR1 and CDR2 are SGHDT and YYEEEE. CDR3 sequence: CASSSGQGNNQPQHF. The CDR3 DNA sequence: TGTGCCAGCAGCTCGGGACAGGGTAATAATCAGCCCCAGCATTTT.

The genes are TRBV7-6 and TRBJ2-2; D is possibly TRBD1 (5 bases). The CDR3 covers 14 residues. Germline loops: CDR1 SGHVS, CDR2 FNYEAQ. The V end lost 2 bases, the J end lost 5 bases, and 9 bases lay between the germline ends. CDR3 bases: TGTGCCAGCAGCTTACTAGGGGAAACCGGGGAGCTGTTTTTT. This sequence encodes CASSLLGETGELFF. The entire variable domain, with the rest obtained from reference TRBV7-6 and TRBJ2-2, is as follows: GAGVSQSPRYKVTKRGQDVALRCDPISGHVSLYWYRQALGQGPEFLTYFNYEAQQDKSGLPNDRFSAERPEGSISTLTIQRTEQRDSAMYRCASSLLGETGELFFGEGSRLTVL.

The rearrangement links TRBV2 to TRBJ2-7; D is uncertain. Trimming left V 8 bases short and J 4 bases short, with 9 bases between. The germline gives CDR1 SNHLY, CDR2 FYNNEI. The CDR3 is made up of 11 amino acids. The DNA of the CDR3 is TGTGCCAGCCGAGAACCGTACGAGCAGTACTTC. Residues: CASREPYEQYF. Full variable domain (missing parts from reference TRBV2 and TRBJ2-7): EPEVTQTPSHQVTQMGQEVILRCVPISNHLYFYWYRQILGQKVEFLVSFYNNEISEKSEIFDDQFSVERPDGSNFTLKIRSTKLEDSAMYFCASREPYEQYFGPGTRLTVT.

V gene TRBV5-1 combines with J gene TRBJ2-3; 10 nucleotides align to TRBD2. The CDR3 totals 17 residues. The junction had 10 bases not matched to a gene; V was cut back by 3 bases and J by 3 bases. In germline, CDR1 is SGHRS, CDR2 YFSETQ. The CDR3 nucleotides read TGCGCCAGCAGCTCTACGACTAGCGGGTCTTGGACAGATACGCAGTATTTT. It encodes CASSSTTSGSWTDTQYF.

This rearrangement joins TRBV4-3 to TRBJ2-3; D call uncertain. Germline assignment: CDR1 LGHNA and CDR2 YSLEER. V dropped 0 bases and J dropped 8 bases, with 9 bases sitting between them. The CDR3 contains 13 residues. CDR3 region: CASSQDELRTQYF. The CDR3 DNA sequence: TGCGCCAGCAGCCAAGATGAGCTGCGTACGCAGTATTTT.

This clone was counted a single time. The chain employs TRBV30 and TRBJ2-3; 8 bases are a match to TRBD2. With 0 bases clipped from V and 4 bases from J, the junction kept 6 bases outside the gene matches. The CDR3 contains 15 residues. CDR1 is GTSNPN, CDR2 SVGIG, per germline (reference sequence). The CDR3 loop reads CAWSVSGSPPDTQYF. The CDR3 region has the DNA TGTGCCTGGAGTGTAAGCGGGAGCCCCCCAGATACGCAGTATTTT.

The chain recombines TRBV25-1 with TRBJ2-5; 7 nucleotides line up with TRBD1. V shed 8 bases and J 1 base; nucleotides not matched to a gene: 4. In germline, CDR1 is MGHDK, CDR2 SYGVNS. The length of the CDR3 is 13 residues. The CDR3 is CASGRQGQETQYF. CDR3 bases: TGTGCCAGCGGGAGACAGGGCCAAGAGACCCAGTACTTC.